Listed here are 20 T cell receptor beta chains from one sample, sequenced in a study of OX40 agonist ivuxolimab in advanced cancers. The method was immunoSEQ multiplex PCR; TCRdb's version includes in-frame clones alone and lacks a portion of them. Of about 54,000 clones detected, over 80% appear once; the ten largest clones hold about 3.5%. Sequencing was performed on CD4+ or CD8+ T cells sorted from blood, taken in a trial of the OX40 agonist ivuxolimab. Every receptor here comes from an adult with an advanced solid tumor such as melanoma, head and neck, liver or kidney cancer.

This chain connects TRBV14 to TRBJ1-2, with no clear D. This CDR3 spans 13 amino acids. The V gene's germline CDR1 is SGHDN and CDR2 FVKESK. V dropped 1 base and J dropped 4 bases, with 7 bases sitting between them. CDR3 amino acids: CASSQGIGYGYTF. CDR3 sequence (DNA): TGTGCCAGCAGCCAAGGCATAGGCTATGGCTACACCTTC.

This chain links TRBV5-1 with TRBJ2-1, with D possibly being TRBD2 (5 bases). Trimming pared 4 bases from V and 5 bases from J, leaving 13 bases between. This CDR3 has 14 residues. Germline V CDR1 and CDR2: SGHRS, YFSETQ. The CDR3 DNA reads TGCGCCAGCAGCAGAGGGAATTTCAACAATGAGCAGTTCTTC. This gives the protein CASSRGNFNNEQFF.

The chain joins TRBV19 to TRBJ1-5; D unclear. The V gene lost 5 bases and the J gene lost 4 bases, with 6 bases spanning the gap. The CDR3 runs to 12 residues. Germline CDR1 reads LNHDA; CDR2 reads SQIVND (reference sequence). The CDR3 DNA is TGTGCCAGTAGTTTGGGAAATCAGCCCCAGCATTTT. Its translation is CASSLGNQPQHF.

The rearrangement links TRBV11-2 to TRBJ2-3, with 10 nucleotides matching TRBD2. J lost 7 bases, V lost 1 base, and 8 bases had no gene match. Germline CDR1 reads SGHAT; CDR2 reads FQNNGV. This CDR3 region has 16 residues. The CDR3 loop is CASSLGGSGRGYTQYF. In DNA form, the CDR3 reads TGTGCCAGCAGCTTAGGGGGCAGCGGGAGGGGATATACGCAGTATTTT.

This chain links TRBV6-1 with TRBJ1-3, with TRBD1 matching 7 bases. Germline V gene data show CDR1 as MNHNS and CDR2 as SASEGT. The junction had 14 bases not matched to a gene; V was cut back by 6 bases and J by 0 bases. The CDR3 is made up of 18 amino acids. In DNA form, the CDR3 reads TGTGCCAGCAGCGAACCGGGACAGCTATTATCCTCTGGAAACACCATATATTTT. It encodes CASSEPGQLLSSGNTIYF.

The rearrangement joins TRBV11-1 to TRBJ2-3; D is unclear. The germline V gene has CDR1 SGHAT and CDR2 FQDESV (reference sequence). Between the trimmed V and J ends, which lost 1 base and 2 bases, there was a span of 7 bases. The CDR3 loop spans 14 amino acids. Written as DNA, the CDR3 is TGTGCCAGCAGCTTAGGGCAGCACACAGATACGCAGTATTTT. As protein: CASSLGQHTDTQYF.

The V call is TRBV30, the J call TRBJ2-2; D is ambiguous. In germline, CDR1 is GTSNPN, CDR2 SVGIG (reference sequence). With 1 base removed from V and 2 bases from J, the gap between germline ends came to 8 bases. The CDR3 length is 14 residues. The CDR3 bases are TGTGCCTGGAGTGCAGGCCTTAACACCGGGGAGCTGTTTTTT. As protein: CAWSAGLNTGELFF.

The chain carries TRBV7-9 and TRBJ1-2; tentative D call: TRBD1 (6 bases). CDR3 size: 14 residues. Trimming removed 3 bases at V and 4 bases at J, with 12 bases between. Germline CDR1 SEHNR, CDR2 FQNEAQ (reference sequence). CDR3 amino acids: CASSLTGDSYGYTF. The CDR3, as DNA: TGTGCCAGCAGCTTGACAGGCGACAGCTATGGCTACACCTTC.

V is TRBV30 and J is TRBJ1-2; a possible D gene is TRBD1 (6 bases). V lost 2 bases to trimming and J lost 4 bases, with 11 bases between them. This CDR3 region has 13 residues. In germline, CDR1 is GTSNPN, CDR2 SVGIG (reference sequence). Here the CDR3 DNA reads TGTGCCTGGAGTCCCAGCAGGGGCTATGGCTACACCTTC. Translation gives CAWSPSRGYGYTF.

The gene calls are TRBV11-3 and TRBJ2-7; D is unclear. Germline CDR1 and CDR2: SGHNT and YENEEA. Trimming cost V 5 bases and J 1 base, with 6 bases left between them. The CDR3 is made up of 12 amino acids. CDR3 coding DNA: TGTGCCAGCAGCCCCCGTTCCTACGAGCAGTACTTC. This gives the protein CASSPRSYEQYF.

The chain recombines TRBV10-2 with TRBJ1-5, with a tentative D call TRBD1 (5 bases). The CDR3 spans 14 residues. Trimming removed 5 bases from V and 2 bases from J, with 10 bases in between. Germline V CDR1 and CDR2: WSHSY, SAAADI. This CDR3 reads CASSPQGGNQPQHF. CDR3 coding DNA: TGCGCCAGCAGTCCCCAGGGTGGCAATCAGCCCCAGCATTTT.

The rearrangement links TRBV6-6 to TRBJ2-5; D gene ambiguous. Trimming cost V 6 bases and J 4 bases, with 9 bases left between them. Germline V gene sequence: CDR1 MNHNY, CDR2 SVGAGI (reference sequence). The length of the CDR3 is 12 residues. CDR3 bases: TGTGCCAGCAGCGTAGTCGGAGAGACCCAGTACTTC. Residues: CASSVVGETQYF.

The rearrangement links TRBV10-3 to TRBJ1-2; TRBD1 agrees at 9 bases. CDR3 length equals 14 residues. V lost 0 bases and J lost 4; bases outside the gene matches: 0. Germline V gene lookup returns CDR1 ENHRY and CDR2 SYGVKD. The CDR3 nucleotides read TGTGCCATCAGTGAGTCGACAGGGGGCTATGGCTACACCTTC. This encodes CAISESTGGYGYTF.

The gene calls are TRBV6-6 and TRBJ2-1, with D possibly TRBD2 on 6 matching bases. Germline CDR1 reads MNHNY; CDR2 reads SVGAGI (reference sequence). The V end lost 0 bases, the J end lost 5 bases, and 11 bases lay between the germline ends. The CDR3 runs 15 residues. The DNA for the CDR3 is TGTGCCAGCAGTTACTCCCGGACTATCAACAATGAGCAGTTCTTC. Translation: CASSYSRTINNEQFF.

The V and J genes are TRBV18 and TRBJ2-3, with 11 bases lining up with TRBD2. CDR3 length: 14 residues. V gave up 6 bases and J gave up 1 base; unmatched junction bases: 0. Germline values: CDR1 KGHSH, CDR2 LQKENI. The CDR3 loop reads CASSGLAGTDTQYF. In DNA form, the CDR3 reads TGTGCCAGCTCGGGACTAGCGGGCACAGATACGCAGTATTTT.

The rearrangement joins TRBV5-1 to TRBJ2-1, with a weak D call TRBD2 (6 bases). Germline V gene lookup returns CDR1 SGHRS and CDR2 YFSETQ. Trimming took off 0 bases at V and 10 bases at J, with 11 bases between the two ends. This CDR3 is built from 13 residues. The CDR3 coding sequence is TGCGCCAGCAGCTTGGCCTTTGGAGGGGAGCAGTTCTTC. This translates into CASSLAFGGEQFF.

The CDR3 sequence is CASSLGTPTYEQYF. The DNA of the CDR3 is TGTGCCAGCAGTTTAGGGACACCGACCTACGAGCAGTACTTC. The genes are TRBV28 and TRBJ2-7, with D possibly being TRBD1 (6 bases). V lost 2 bases and J 2 bases, leaving 10 bases between the germline ends. Germline V gene lookup returns CDR1 MDHEN and CDR2 SYDVKM. There are 14 residues in the CDR3.

This clone was detected once. The V and J genes are TRBV5-4 and TRBJ2-2; 9 bases line up with TRBD1. Unmatched junction bases numbered 3, after V lost 3 bases and J lost 6 bases. CDR1 SGHNT and CDR2 YYREEE come from the germline V gene (reference sequence). The CDR3 is made up of 14 amino acids. The CDR3 bases are TGTGCCAGCAGCTGGGACAGGGTCTCCGGGGAGCTGTTTTTT. Amino acids: CASSWDRVSGELFF.

The chain recombines TRBV30 with TRBJ2-5, with 11 bases that match TRBD2. Germline CDR1 reads GTSNPN; CDR2 reads SVGIG (reference sequence). CDR3 length equals 16 residues. J lost 1 base, V lost 3 bases, and 7 bases had no gene match. In DNA form, the CDR3 reads TGTGCCTGGAGGGCAGGACTAGCGGGTTCCCAAGAGACCCAGTACTTC. Its translation is CAWRAGLAGSQETQYF.

V and J are TRBV4-3 and TRBJ2-3, with 8 bases fitting TRBD1. Germline V gene data show CDR1 as LGHNA and CDR2 as YSLEER. The CDR3 consists of 16 residues. J was trimmed by 0 bases and V by 1 base; bases with no gene match: 3. This chain's CDR3 is CASSQGGQVSTDTQYF. The DNA for the CDR3 is TGCGCCAGCAGCCAAGGGGGACAGGTCAGCACAGATACGCAGTATTTT.